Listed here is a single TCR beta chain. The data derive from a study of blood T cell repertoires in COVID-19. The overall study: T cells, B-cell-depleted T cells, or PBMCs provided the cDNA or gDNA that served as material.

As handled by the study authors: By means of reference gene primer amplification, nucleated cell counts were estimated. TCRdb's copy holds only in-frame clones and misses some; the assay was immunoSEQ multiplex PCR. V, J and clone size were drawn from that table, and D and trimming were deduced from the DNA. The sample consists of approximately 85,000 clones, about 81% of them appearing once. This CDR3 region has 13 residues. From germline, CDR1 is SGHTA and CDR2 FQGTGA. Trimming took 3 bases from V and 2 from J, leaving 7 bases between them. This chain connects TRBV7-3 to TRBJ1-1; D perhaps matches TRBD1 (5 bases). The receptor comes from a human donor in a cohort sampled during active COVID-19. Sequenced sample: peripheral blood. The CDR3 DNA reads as TGTGCCAGCAGCTTGCAGGGAAACACTGAAGCTTTCTTT. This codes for CASSLQGNTEAFF. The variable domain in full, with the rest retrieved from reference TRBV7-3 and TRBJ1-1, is GAGVSQTPSNKVTEKGKYVELRCDPISGHTALYWYRQSLGQGPEFLIYFQGTGAADDSGLPNDRFFAVRPEGSVSTLKIQRTERGDSAVYLCASSLQGNTEAFFGQGTRLTVV.